This TCR beta chain stems from a study of beta chain features in type 1 diabetes. Study-level results: cDNA-based sequencing might over-represent cells highly expressing TCR. Moderate but significant shortening of TCRB CDR3s was recorded in all four CD4+ subsets from Type 1 diabetes patients. Short templates might get an advantage during PCR, and this would be equal in patients and controls. The similarity of naive, central memory and Treg TCRB repertoires appeared greater among patients than among healthy donors.

A note on this clone: The antigen remains undetermined.

The CDR3 loop spans 13 amino acids. CDR1 is SGDLS and CDR2 is YYNGEE in the germline V gene. The germline V and J ends were trimmed by 0 bases and 7 bases, with 7 bases remaining between them. Via the markers CD45RO/CCR7/CD25/CD127/CD95/CD27, stem cell-like memory, regulatory, central memory and naive CD4+ cells were sorted. The study reverse transcribed the entire isolated RNA, so it sequenced expressed TCRB transcripts. Clones were sequenced by immunoSEQ multiplex PCR, and TCRdb holds only the in-frame ones, with some missing. The sample has 200,000 to 300,000 clones; about 15% are singletons. Sequenced material: naive CD4+ T cells from blood. The clonotype originates from a young man with type 1 diabetes. The chain recombines TRBV9 with TRBJ2-2; D is undetermined. The CDR3 DNA follows: TGTGCCAGCAGCGTAGCGCCCGGCGGGGAGCTGTTTTTT. It specifies CASSVAPGGELFF.